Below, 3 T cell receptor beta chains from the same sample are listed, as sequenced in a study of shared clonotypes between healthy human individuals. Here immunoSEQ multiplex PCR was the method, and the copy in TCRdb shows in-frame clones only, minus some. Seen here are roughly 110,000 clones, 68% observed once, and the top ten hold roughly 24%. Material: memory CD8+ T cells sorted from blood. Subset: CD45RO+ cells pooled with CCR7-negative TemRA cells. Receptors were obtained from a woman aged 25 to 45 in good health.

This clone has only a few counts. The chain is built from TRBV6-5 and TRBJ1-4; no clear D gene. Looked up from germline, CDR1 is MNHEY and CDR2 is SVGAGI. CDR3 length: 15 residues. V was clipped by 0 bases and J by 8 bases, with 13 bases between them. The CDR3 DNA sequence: TGTGCCAGCAGTTACTCTGGACCGGAGGGCGAAAAACTGTTTTTT. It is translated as CASSYSGPEGEKLFF.

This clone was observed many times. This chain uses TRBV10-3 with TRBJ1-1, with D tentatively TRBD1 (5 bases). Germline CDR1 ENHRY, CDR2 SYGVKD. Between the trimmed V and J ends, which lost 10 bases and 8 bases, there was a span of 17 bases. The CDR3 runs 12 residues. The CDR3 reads CATESGDGEAFF. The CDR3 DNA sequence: TGTGCCACCGAAAGCGGGGACGGAGAAGCTTTCTTT.

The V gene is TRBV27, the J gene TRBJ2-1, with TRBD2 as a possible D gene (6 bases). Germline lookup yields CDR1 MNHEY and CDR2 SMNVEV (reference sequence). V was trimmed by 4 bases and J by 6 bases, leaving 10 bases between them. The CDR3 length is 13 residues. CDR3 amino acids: CASSSGDLNEQFF. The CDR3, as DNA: TGTGCCAGCAGTTCGGGGGACCTCAATGAGCAGTTCTTC.